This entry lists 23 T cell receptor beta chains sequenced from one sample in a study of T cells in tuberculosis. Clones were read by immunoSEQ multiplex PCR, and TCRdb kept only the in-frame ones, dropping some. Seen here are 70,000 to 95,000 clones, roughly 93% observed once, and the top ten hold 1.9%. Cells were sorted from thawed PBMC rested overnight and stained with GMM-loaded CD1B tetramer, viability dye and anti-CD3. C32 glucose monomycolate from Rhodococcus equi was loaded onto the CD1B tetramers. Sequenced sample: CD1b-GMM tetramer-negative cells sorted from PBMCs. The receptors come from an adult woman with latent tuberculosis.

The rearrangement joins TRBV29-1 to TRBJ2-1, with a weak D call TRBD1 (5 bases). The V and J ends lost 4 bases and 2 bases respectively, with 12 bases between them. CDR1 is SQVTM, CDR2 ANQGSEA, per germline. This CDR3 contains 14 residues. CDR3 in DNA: TGCAGCGTTGCCCCCAGGGTCCCCTACAATGAGCAGTTCTTC. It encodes CSVAPRVPYNEQFF.

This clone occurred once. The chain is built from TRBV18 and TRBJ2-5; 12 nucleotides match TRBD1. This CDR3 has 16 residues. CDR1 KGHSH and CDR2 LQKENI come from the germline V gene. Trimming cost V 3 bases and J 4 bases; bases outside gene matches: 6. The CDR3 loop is CASSPSGTGGRETQYF. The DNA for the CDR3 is TGTGCCAGCTCACCGTCCGGGACAGGGGGCAGAGAGACCCAGTACTTC.

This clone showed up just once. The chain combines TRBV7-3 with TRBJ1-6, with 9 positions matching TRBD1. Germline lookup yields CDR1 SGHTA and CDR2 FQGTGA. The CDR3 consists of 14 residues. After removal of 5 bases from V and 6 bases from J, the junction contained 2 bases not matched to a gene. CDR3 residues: CASSRTGVNSPLHF. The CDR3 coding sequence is TGTGCCAGCAGCCGGACAGGGGTTAATTCACCCCTCCACTTT.

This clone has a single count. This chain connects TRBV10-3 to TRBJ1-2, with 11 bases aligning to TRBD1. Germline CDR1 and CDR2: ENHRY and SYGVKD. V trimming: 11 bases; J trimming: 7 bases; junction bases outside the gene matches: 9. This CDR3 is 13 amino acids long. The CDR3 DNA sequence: TGTGCCTTCGGACAGGGGGCGGAAGGTGGCTACACCTTC. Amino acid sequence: CAFGQGAEGGYTF.

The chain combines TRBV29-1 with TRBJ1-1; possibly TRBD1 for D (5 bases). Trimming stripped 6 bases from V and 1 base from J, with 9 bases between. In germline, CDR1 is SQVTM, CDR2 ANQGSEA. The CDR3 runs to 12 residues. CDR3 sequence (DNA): TGCAGCGTCGCAACAGGGAACACTGAAGCTTTCTTT. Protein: CSVATGNTEAFF. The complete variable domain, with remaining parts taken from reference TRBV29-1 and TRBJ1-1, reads SAVISQKPSRDICQRGTSLTIQCQVDSQVTMMFWYRQQPGQSLTLIATANQGSEATYESGFVIDKFPISRPNLTFSTLTVSNMSPEDSSIYLCSVATGNTEAFFGQGTRLTVV.

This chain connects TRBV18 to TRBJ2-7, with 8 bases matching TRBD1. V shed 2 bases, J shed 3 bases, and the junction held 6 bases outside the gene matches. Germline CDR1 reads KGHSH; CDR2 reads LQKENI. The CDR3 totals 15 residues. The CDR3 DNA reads TGTGCCAGCTCACCAGGACAGGGCCTGGACTACGAGCAGTACGTC. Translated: CASSPGQGLDYEQYV.

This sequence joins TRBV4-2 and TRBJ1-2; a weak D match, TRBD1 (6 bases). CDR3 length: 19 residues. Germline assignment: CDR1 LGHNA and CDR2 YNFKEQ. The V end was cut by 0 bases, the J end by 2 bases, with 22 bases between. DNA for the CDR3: TGTGCCAGCAGCCAAGATTTGTCCCGTACAGGGAGAAAGAACTATGGCTACACCTTC. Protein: CASSQDLSRTGRKNYGYTF.

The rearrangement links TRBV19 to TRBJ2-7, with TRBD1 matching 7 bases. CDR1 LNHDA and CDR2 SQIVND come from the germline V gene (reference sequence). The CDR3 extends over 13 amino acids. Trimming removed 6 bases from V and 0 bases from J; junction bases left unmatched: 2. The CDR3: CASSRGYSYEQYF. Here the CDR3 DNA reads TGTGCCAGTAGCAGGGGGTACTCCTACGAGCAGTACTTC.

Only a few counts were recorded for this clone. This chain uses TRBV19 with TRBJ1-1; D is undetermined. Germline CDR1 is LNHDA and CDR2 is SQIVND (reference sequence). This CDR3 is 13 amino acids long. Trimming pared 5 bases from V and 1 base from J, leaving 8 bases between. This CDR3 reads CASSEQRNTEAFF. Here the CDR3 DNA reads TGTGCCAGTAGTGAACAGAGGAACACTGAAGCTTTCTTT.

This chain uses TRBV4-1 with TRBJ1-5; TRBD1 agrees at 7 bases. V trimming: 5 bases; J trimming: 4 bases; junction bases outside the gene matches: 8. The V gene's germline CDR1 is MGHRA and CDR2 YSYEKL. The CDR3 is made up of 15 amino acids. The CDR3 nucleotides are TGCGCCAGCAGCTCCGGGACAGCTGATAATCAGCCCCAGCATTTT. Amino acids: CASSSGTADNQPQHF.

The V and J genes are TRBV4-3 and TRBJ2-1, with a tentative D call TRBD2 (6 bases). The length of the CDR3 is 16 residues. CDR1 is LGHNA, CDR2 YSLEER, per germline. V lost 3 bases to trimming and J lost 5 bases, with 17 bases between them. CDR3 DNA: TGCGCCAGCAGCCAGACACCGGGAGAGGGCCACAATGAGCAGTTCTTC. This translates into CASSQTPGEGHNEQFF.

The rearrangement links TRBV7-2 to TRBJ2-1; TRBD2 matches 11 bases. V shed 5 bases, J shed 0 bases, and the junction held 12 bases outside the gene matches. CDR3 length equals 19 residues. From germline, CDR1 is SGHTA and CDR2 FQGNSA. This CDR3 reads CASSGQLTSGGSSYNEQFF. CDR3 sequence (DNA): TGTGCCAGCAGCGGGCAGCTTACTAGCGGGGGAAGCTCCTACAATGAGCAGTTCTTC.

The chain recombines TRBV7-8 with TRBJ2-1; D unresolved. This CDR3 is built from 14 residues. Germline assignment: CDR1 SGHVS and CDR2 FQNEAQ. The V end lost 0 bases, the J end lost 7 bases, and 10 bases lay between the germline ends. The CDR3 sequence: CASSLASLLNEQFF. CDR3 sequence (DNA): TGTGCCAGCAGCTTAGCTAGCTTGTTGAATGAGCAGTTCTTC.

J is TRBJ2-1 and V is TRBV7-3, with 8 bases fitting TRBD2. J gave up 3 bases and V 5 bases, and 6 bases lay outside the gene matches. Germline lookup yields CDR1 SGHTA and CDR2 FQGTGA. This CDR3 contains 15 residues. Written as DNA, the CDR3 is TGTGCCAGCAGCCTTAGCGGGGCCTTCTACAATGAGCAGTTCTTC. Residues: CASSLSGAFYNEQFF.

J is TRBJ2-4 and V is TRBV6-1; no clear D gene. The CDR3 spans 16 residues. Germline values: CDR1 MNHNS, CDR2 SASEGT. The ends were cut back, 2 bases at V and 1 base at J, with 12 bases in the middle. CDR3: CASSEWASTAKNIQYF. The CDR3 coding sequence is TGTGCCAGCAGTGAATGGGCCTCCACGGCCAAAAACATTCAGTACTTC.

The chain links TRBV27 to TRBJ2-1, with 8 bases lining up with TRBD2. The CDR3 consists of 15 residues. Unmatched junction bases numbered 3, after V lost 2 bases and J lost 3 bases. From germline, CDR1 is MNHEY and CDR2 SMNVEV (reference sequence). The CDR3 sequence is CASSLSGGNYNEQFF. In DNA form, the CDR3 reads TGTGCCAGCAGTTTAAGCGGGGGAAACTACAATGAGCAGTTCTTC.

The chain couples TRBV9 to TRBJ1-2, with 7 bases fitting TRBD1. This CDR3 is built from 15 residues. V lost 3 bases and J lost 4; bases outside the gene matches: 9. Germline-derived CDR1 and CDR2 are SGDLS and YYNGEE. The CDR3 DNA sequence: TGTGCCAGCAGCGGACAGACAGGGTCCTCCTATGGCTACACCTTC. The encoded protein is CASSGQTGSSYGYTF. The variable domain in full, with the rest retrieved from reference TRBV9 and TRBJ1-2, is DSGVTQTPKHLITATGQRVTLRCSPRSGDLSVYWYQQSLDQGLQFLIQYYNGEERAKGNILERFSAQQFPDLHSELNLSSLELGDSALYFCASSGQTGSSYGYTFGSGTRLTVV.

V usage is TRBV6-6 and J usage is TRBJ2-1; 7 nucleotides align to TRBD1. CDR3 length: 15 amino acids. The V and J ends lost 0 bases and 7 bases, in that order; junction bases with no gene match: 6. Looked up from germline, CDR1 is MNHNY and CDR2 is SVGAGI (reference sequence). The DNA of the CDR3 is TGTGCCAGCAGTTACTCGGGGACAGTCTTTAATGAGCAGTTCTTC. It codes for CASSYSGTVFNEQFF.

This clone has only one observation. The CDR3 region has the DNA TGTGCCAGCAGTGACGGGGGGACCTCGGTCTACGAGCAGTACTTC. It is translated as CASSDGGTSVYEQYF. This rearrangement joins TRBV2 to TRBJ2-7; 7 bases agree with TRBD2. Germline V gene lookup returns CDR1 SNHLY and CDR2 FYNNEI. V lost 3 bases and J lost 3; bases outside the gene matches: 8. The CDR3 has 15 residues.

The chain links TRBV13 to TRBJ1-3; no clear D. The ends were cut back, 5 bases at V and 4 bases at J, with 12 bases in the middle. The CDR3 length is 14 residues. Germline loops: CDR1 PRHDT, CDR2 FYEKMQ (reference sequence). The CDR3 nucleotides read TGTGCCAGCAGCGAGGCGGCCTGGGGAAACACCATATATTTT. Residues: CASSEAAWGNTIYF.

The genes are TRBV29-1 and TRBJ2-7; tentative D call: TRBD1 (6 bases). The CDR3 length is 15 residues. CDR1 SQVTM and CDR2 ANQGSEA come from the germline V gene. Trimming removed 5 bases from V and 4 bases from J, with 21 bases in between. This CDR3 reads CSVQAGEITGYEQYF. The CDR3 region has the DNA TGCAGCGTTCAGGCAGGGGAAATTACGGGGTACGAGCAGTACTTC.

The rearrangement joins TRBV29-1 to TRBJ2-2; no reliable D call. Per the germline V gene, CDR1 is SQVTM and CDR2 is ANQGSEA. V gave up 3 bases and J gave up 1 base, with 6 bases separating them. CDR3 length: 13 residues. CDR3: CSVDRQNTGELFF. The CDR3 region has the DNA TGCAGCGTTGATAGACAGAACACCGGGGAGCTGTTTTTT.

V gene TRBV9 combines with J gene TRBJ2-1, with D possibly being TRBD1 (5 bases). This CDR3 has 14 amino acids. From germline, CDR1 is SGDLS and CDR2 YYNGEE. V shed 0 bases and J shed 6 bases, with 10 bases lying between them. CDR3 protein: CASSVAGSGNEQFF. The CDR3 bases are TGTGCCAGCAGCGTAGCAGGGTCGGGCAATGAGCAGTTCTTC.